This T cell receptor beta chain was sequenced in a study of T cells in Graves' hyperthyroidism and ophthalmopathy. Broader study findings: Most thyroid-expanded clonotypes above 0.001 were also found in blood.

This clonotype was seen many times. Its antigen is as yet unknown. Amplification yielded TCR beta CDR3 regions, with RNA transcripts as the source. During a first-round RT-PCR of the TCR CDR3, the HTBI primer set was used. One entry per CDR3 protein results from TCRdb running MiXCR on the multiplex PCR reads. This sample has roughly 330,000 distinct CDR3 sequences, with over 15% found just once. This CDR3 is built from 16 residues. Unmatched junction bases numbered 17, after V lost 3 bases and J lost 7 bases. Germline CDR1 reads DFQATT; CDR2 reads SNEGSKA (reference sequence). The chain employs TRBV20-1 and TRBJ2-7, with 8 positions matching TRBD2. Sequencing used blood. This TCR was recovered from a man aged 30-40 years with Graves' hyperthyroidism. For the CDR3, the DNA is TGCAGTGCTAGCGCATTTACTAGCGGAGACCGGGGAGAGCAGTACTTC. It is translated as CSASAFTSGDRGEQYF.